This TCR beta chain was identified during a study of blood T cell repertoires in COVID-19. The protocol was immunoSEQ multiplex PCR, while the TCRdb copy is restricted to in-frame clones and leaves out a portion. The data contain some 50,000 clones, more than 70% of them singletons. J gave up 4 bases and V 5 bases, and 6 bases lay outside the gene matches. CDR1 is SGHTA, CDR2 FQGNSA, per germline. The CDR3 is 15 residues long. The chain couples TRBV7-2 to TRBJ1-5; 9 bases agree with TRBD1. This sequence originates from a human donor in a cohort sampled during active COVID-19. The specimen was peripheral blood. CDR3 residues: CASSSRTGANQPQHF. CDR3 nucleotide sequence: TGTGCCAGCAGCAGCCGGACAGGGGCGAATCAGCCCCAGCATTTT.